This paragraph reports one T cell receptor (beta chain). The antigen remains unidentified. A universal primer site arose from template switching, and cDNA bore unique molecular identifiers. MiXCR was run by TCRdb on the 5' RACE reads, yielding one entry per CDR3 protein. The sample gives around 280,000 distinct CDR3 sequences, 8% to 9% of which show up once; less than 2.5% is in the top ten. This entry comes from a study of identical twins. Study outcomes and limitations: The authors noted that invariant MAIT and iNKT cells could partly confound zero-insertion analyses. Carriage of fewer insertions was seen in abundant cord blood beta clonotypes, whereas memory repertoires showed none.

These records were also assigned to another study, of yellow fever vaccine responses in identical twins. From that paper: Reports say the vaccine T cell response in twins looked partly convergent and partly personalized.

This receptor was taken from a woman in her late teens or twenties in good health. The sample consisted of memory (CD45RO+) T cells sorted from blood.

Here the CDR3 reads CASSQVWGGISYEQYF. In DNA form, the CDR3 reads TGCGCCAGCAGCCAAGTTTGGGGCGGGATATCATACGAGCAGTACTTC. The rearrangement uses TRBV4-1 and TRBJ2-7, with a tentative D call TRBD2 (6 bases). Germline CDR1 reads MGHRA; CDR2 reads YSYEKL. The CDR3 covers 16 residues. The ends were cut back, 1 base at V and 4 bases at J, with 17 bases in the middle.